This T cell receptor (beta chain) was found in a study of molecular identifiers for immune sequencing clone quantification. Study-level background: Four of five splits of RNA from about 20,000 or 100,000 naive CD8 cells were sequenced in replicates.

Sorted naive CD8 T cells, about 20,000 to 1,100,000, were sequenced from 10%, 30% or 50% RNA. Trimming left V 7 bases short and J 5 bases short, with 11 bases between. CDR1 is GTSNPN, CDR2 SVGIG, per germline (reference sequence). The CDR3 has 12 residues. Previously described methods and listed TCR primers produced bulk TCR libraries. TCRdb reprocessed the PCR reads with MiXCR, giving one entry per CDR3 protein. The table includes 80,000 to 95,000 distinct CDR3 sequences, under 20% detected once. The rearrangement links TRBV30 to TRBJ2-2; no definite D call. The TCR sequence derives from a human donor in good health. Some libraries in this study had Jurkat cell RNA spiked in. The sample taken for sequencing was naive CD8+ T cells from blood, with Jurkat cell RNA spiked in. The sample's subset: FACS-sorted CD8+CD4-CCR7+CD45RA+ naive T cells. The CDR3 here is CASDSVTGELFF. CDR3 DNA: TGTGCCTCTGACTCCGTAACCGGGGAGCTGTTTTTT.